This TCR beta chain was found in a study of OX40 agonist ivuxolimab in advanced cancers. There are 13 residues in the CDR3. Per germline, CDR1 MNHEY and CDR2 SVGAGI. Trimming at V came to 5 bases and at J to 12 bases, leaving 5 bases not matched to a gene. Profiling relied on immunoSEQ multiplex PCR, and the TCRdb table lists in-frame clones only, not all of them. The sample carries tens of thousands of clones, roughly 87% recorded once. This clonotype originated in an adult with an advanced solid tumor such as melanoma, head and neck, liver or kidney cancer. The sample in question was CD4+ or CD8+ T cells sorted from blood, obtained in a trial of the OX40 agonist ivuxolimab. The V gene is TRBV6-5, the J gene TRBJ2-1, with 12 bases that match TRBD1. The CDR3 DNA reads TGTGCCAGCAGTAAGGGACAGGGGGCGCGGCAGTTCTTC. Its translation is CASSKGQGARQFF.